Following are 21 T cell receptor beta chains from one sample sequenced in a study of control samples from healthy donors and cancer patients. TCRdb keeps only in-frame clones here, not all; method: immunoSEQ multiplex PCR. This sample has 90,000 to 150,000 clones, with more than 70% found just once. The sequencing input was blood. These receptors came from a man aged 45-65 years in good health.

The chain employs TRBV5-5 and TRBJ2-7, with D uncertain. CDR3 length equals 16 residues. V lost 0 bases to trimming and J lost 4 bases, with 17 bases between them. From germline, CDR1 is SGHKS and CDR2 YYEKEE (reference sequence). CDR3 region: CASSLGAAGARYEQYF. Written as DNA, the CDR3 is TGTGCCAGCAGCTTGGGGGCCGCAGGAGCCAGGTACGAGCAGTACTTC.

The V call is TRBV21-1, the J call TRBJ1-5; the table assigns TRBD1, which was not confirmed against the DNA. TRBV21-1 is flagged as a pseudogene. The CDR3 has 16 amino acids. Written as DNA, the CDR3 is TGTGCCAGCTCCGATACAGGGGAGGACGACAATCAGCCCCAGCATTTT. This encodes CASSDTGEDDNQPQHF.

This rearrangement joins TRBV3-1 (or the pseudogene TRBV3-2) to TRBJ1-1; TRBD1 might be the D (6 bases). Trimming removed 4 bases from V and 6 bases from J, with 18 bases in between. This CDR3 spans 15 amino acids. Germline V CDR1 and CDR2: LGHDT, YNNKEL (reference sequence). The CDR3 sequence is CASSRYRDPGAEAFF. The DNA for the CDR3 is TGTGCCAGCAGCCGTTACAGGGATCCGGGCGCTGAAGCTTTCTTT.

The genes are TRBV20-1 and TRBJ1-2; D unclear. Germline loops: CDR1 DFQATT, CDR2 SNEGSKA (reference sequence). Trimming shortened V by 3 bases and J by 4 bases, and 9 bases separated the two germline ends. The CDR3 runs to 12 residues. In nucleotides, the CDR3 is TGCAGTGCTAGTCGGGATGTCTATGGCTACACCTTC. It specifies CSASRDVYGYTF.

The chain links TRBV9 to TRBJ1-1, with 8 bases aligning to TRBD1. The CDR3 covers 14 residues. J gave up 4 bases and V 4 bases, and 6 bases lay outside the gene matches. From germline, CDR1 is SGDLS and CDR2 YYNGEE. The CDR3 bases are TGTGCCAGCAGCCCCCGGACAGGGATCACTGAAGCTTTCTTT. Protein: CASSPRTGITEAFF.

V usage is TRBV5-6 and J usage is TRBJ2-1; 11 positions agree with TRBD1. The J segment lost 8 bases and the V segment lost 4 bases, leaving 8 bases of the junction unmatched. The CDR3 sequence is 15 residues long. The germline gives CDR1 SGHDT, CDR2 YYEEEE. In nucleotides, the CDR3 is TGTGCCAGCAGCCGAAGAGGGGACAGGGGGTATGAGCAGTTCTTC. It is translated as CASSRRGDRGYEQFF.

The genes are TRBV21-1 and TRBJ2-4; the tabulated D call, TRBD1, remains unverified against the DNA. TRBV21-1 is a recognized pseudogene. The CDR3 totals 13 residues. CDR3 amino acids: CASSKVTRDIQYF. The CDR3, as DNA: TGTGCCAGCAGCAAAGTAACTAGGGACATACAGTACTTC.

CDR3 sequence: CSASKWGTEAFF. The CDR3 DNA reads as TGCAGTGCTAGTAAATGGGGAACTGAAGCTTTCTTT. The chain uses TRBV20-1 and TRBJ1-1; D remains unclear. The germline V gene has CDR1 DFQATT and CDR2 SNEGSKA (reference sequence). V was trimmed by 3 bases and J by 5 bases, leaving 10 bases between them. The CDR3 has 12 residues.

The chain employs TRBV27 and TRBJ1-5; D possibly corresponds to TRBD1 (6 bases). V lost 2 bases and J 3 bases, leaving 11 bases between the germline ends. Germline V CDR1 and CDR2: MNHEY, SMNVEV (reference sequence). The CDR3 contains 15 residues. In DNA, the CDR3 is TGTGCCAGCAGTTTACGGGGGGCTAACAATCAGCCCCAGCATTTT. This encodes CASSLRGANNQPQHF.

The genes are TRBV6-5 and TRBJ2-5; 7 nucleotides line up with TRBD2. With V trimmed by 2 bases and J by 5 bases, 8 bases remained unmatched. This CDR3 spans 15 amino acids. Germline-derived CDR1 and CDR2 are MNHEY and SVGAGI. The CDR3 DNA reads as TGTGCCAGCAGTTACCTGGGGGGGTTAGCGGAGACCCAGTACTTC. It encodes CASSYLGGLAETQYF.

The gene calls are TRBV4-1 and TRBJ2-5; 11 nucleotides align to TRBD2. Germline loops: CDR1 MGHRA, CDR2 YSYEKL. The CDR3 is 16 amino acids. The junction had 6 bases not matched to a gene; V was cut back by 1 base and J by 5 bases. The CDR3 coding sequence is TGCGCCAGCAGCCAAGTACGGGCTAGCGGGGGGGAGACCCAGTACTTC. Translating it yields CASSQVRASGGETQYF.

The chain links TRBV5-5 to TRBJ2-3; D not certain. CDR1 is SGHKS and CDR2 is YYEKEE in the germline V gene (reference sequence). This CDR3 has 13 amino acids. Trimming cost V 0 bases and J 6 bases, with 8 bases left between them. The CDR3 is CASSLGFDDTQYF. The CDR3 DNA reads as TGTGCCAGCAGCTTGGGTTTTGACGATACGCAGTATTTT.

This chain uses TRBV10-2 with TRBJ2-2; 7 nucleotides agree with TRBD1. The CDR3 length is 18 residues. V lost 5 bases to trimming and J lost 3 bases; unmatched junction nucleotides: 15. The V gene's germline CDR1 is WSHSY and CDR2 SAAADI. The CDR3: CASSPGRGGARDTGELFF. Here the CDR3 DNA reads TGCGCCAGCAGTCCCGGTAGAGGGGGCGCGCGGGACACCGGGGAGCTGTTTTTT.

This chain uses TRBV15 with TRBJ2-6, with D maybe TRBD1 (6 bases). The CDR3 is made up of 16 amino acids. Germline CDR1 and CDR2: LNHNV and YYDKDF (reference sequence). V was cut by 0 bases and J by 2 bases, with 8 bases left in between. CDR3 loop: CATSRDPGAGANVLTF. Written as DNA, the CDR3 is TGTGCCACCAGCAGAGATCCAGGGGCTGGGGCCAACGTCCTGACTTTC. Filled out from reference TRBV15 and TRBJ2-6, the complete variable domain reads DAMVIQNPRYQVTQFGKPVTLSCSQTLNHNVMYWYQQKSSQAPKLLFHYYDKDFNNEADTPDNFQSRRPNTSFCFLDIRSPGLGDTAMYLCATSRDPGAGANVLTFGAGSRLTVL.

The rearrangement joins TRBV5-1 to TRBJ2-6; the D is unclear. Trimming removed 5 bases at V and 0 bases at J, with 3 bases between. The CDR3 is 13 amino acids. Per germline, CDR1 SGHRS and CDR2 YFSETQ. The CDR3, as DNA: TGCGCCAGCAGTATCTCTGGGGCCAACGTCCTGACTTTC. Protein product: CASSISGANVLTF.

This clone came up a few times. The rearrangement links TRBV18 to TRBJ1-1, with 8 bases matching TRBD1. This CDR3 spans 15 amino acids. CDR1 is KGHSH, CDR2 LQKENI, per germline. The V and J ends lost 6 bases and 3 bases, in that order; junction bases with no gene match: 9. CDR3 bases: TGTGCCAGCTCCTCGCCCCACAGGGGGGACACTGAAGCTTTCTTT. It codes for CASSSPHRGDTEAFF. Variable domain in full (rest from reference TRBV18 and TRBJ1-1): NAGVMQNPRHLVRRRGQEARLRCSPMKGHSHVYWYRQLPEEGLKFMVYLQKENIIDESGMPKERFSAEFPKEGPSILRIQQVVRGDSAAYFCASSSPHRGDTEAFFGQGTRLTVV.

This clone turned up a few times. The chain joins TRBV6-5 to TRBJ1-2; 7 bases line up with TRBD1. CDR3 length: 13 residues. Per germline, CDR1 MNHEY and CDR2 SVGAGI. J was trimmed by 5 bases and V by 7 bases; bases with no gene match: 7. CDR3 sequence (DNA): TGTGCCAGCAACCCGGACAGGAGTTATGGCTACACCTTC. Encoded protein: CASNPDRSYGYTF.

This rearrangement joins TRBV7-9 to TRBJ2-1; 8 bases agree with TRBD1. This CDR3 is 14 amino acids long. The junction had 3 bases not matched to a gene; V was cut back by 1 base and J by 7 bases. The V gene's germline CDR1 is SEHNR and CDR2 FQNEAQ (reference sequence). The CDR3 DNA reads TGTGCCAGCAGCTTAGAGACAGGGGTAAATGAGCAGTTCTTC. Its translation: CASSLETGVNEQFF.

The V gene is TRBV27, the J gene TRBJ2-7; a possible D gene is TRBD2 (5 bases). CDR1 and CDR2 (germline): MNHEY, SMNVEV (reference sequence). The CDR3 has 14 amino acids. With 5 bases removed from V and 3 bases from J, the gap between germline ends came to 14 bases. The CDR3 DNA sequence: TGTGCCAGCAGTACGAACCGGGGTAACTACGAGCAGTACTTC. Amino acids: CASSTNRGNYEQYF.

This clone was detected a few times. The rearrangement uses TRBV3-1 (or the pseudogene TRBV3-2) and TRBJ2-3; TRBD2 matches at 8 bases. V lost 1 base, J lost 2 bases, and 5 bases stayed unmatched. This CDR3 has 16 residues. The germline V gene encodes CDR1 LGHDT and CDR2 YNNKEL (reference sequence). CDR3 nucleotide sequence: TGTGCCAGCAGCCAAGTCGGCGGGGGGTACACAGATACGCAGTATTTT. Protein: CASSQVGGGYTDTQYF.

This clone was seen more than once but under ten times. V and J are TRBV12-3 or TRBV12-4 and TRBJ1-2; 11 positions agree with TRBD1. V shed 8 bases and J 7 bases; nucleotides not matched to a gene: 6. CDR3 length: 13 residues. CDR3 bases: TGTGCCAGCGGGGGACAGGGGGTTCCTGGCTACACCTTC. Encoded protein: CASGGQGVPGYTF.